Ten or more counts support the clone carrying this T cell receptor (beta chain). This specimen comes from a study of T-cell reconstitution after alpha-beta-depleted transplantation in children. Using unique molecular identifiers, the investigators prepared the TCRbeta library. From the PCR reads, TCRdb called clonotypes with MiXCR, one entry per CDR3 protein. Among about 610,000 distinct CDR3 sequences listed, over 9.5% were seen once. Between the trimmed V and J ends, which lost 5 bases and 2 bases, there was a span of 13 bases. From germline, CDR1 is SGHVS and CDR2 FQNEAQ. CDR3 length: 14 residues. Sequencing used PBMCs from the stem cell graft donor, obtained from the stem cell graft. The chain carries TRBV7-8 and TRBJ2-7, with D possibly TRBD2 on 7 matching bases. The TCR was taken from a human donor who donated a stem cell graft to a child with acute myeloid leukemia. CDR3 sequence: CASSLGGLPYEQYF. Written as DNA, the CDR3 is TGTGCCAGCAGCCTGGGGGGGCTACCCTACGAGCAGTACTTC.